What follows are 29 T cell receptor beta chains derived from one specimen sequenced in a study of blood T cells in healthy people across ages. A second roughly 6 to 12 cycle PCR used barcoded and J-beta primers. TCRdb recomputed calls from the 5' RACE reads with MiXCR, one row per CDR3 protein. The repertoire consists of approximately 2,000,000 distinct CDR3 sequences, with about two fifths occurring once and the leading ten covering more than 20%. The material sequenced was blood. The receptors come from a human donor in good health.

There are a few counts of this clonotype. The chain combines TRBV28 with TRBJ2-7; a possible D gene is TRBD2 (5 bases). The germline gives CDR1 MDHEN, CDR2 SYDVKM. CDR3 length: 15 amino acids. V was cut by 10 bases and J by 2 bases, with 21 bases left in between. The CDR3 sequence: CATLGSGVGTYEQYF. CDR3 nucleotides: TGTGCCACCCTGGGGTCCGGGGTGGGCACCTACGAGCAGTACTTC.

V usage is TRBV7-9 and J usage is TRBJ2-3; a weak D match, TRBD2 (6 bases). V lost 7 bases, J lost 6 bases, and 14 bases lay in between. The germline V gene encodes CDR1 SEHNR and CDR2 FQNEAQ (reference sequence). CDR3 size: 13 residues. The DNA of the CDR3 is TGTGCCAGCATCCGCAACGCGGGGGATACGCAGTATTTT. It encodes CASIRNAGDTQYF. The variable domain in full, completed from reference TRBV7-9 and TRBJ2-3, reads DTGVSQNPRHKITKRGQNVTFRCDPISEHNRLYWYRQTLGQGPEFLTYFQNEAQLEKSRLLSDRFSAERPKGSFSTLEIQRTEQGDSAMYLCASIRNAGDTQYFGPGTRLTVL.

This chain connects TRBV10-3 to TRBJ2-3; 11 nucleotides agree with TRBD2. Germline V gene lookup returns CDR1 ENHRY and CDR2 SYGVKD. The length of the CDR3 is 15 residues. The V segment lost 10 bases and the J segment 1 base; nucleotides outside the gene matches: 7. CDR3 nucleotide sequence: TGTGCCACCCTGGGACTAGCGGTAGGCACAGATACGCAGTATTTT. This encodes CATLGLAVGTDTQYF.

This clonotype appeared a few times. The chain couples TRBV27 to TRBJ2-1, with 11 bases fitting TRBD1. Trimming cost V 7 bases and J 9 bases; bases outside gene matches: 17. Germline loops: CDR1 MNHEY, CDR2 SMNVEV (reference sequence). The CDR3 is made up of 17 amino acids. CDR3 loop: CASTGNSGTGGDCEQFF. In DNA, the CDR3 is TGTGCCAGCACGGGAAATTCAGGGACAGGGGGAGATTGTGAGCAGTTCTTC.

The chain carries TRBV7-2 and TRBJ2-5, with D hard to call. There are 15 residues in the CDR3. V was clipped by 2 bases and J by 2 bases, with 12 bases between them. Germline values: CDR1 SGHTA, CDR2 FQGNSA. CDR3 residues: CASSLLGWAQETQYF. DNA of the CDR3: TGTGCCAGCAGCTTATTGGGTTGGGCACAAGAGACCCAGTACTTC.

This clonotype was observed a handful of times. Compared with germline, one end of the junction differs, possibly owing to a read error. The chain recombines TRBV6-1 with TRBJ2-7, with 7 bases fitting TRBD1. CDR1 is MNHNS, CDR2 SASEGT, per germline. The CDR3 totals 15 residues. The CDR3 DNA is TGTACCAGCAGTTCTCTTCGGGACAGTCGCTACGAGCAGTACTTC. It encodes CTSSSLRDSRYEQYF.

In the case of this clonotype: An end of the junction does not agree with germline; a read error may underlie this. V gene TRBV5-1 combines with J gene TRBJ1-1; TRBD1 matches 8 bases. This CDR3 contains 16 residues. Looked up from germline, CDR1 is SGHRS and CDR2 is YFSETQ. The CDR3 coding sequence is TGCGCCAGCAGCCCACTACCGACAGGGGCTAACACTGGAGCTTTCTTT. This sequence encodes CASSPLPTGANTGAFF.

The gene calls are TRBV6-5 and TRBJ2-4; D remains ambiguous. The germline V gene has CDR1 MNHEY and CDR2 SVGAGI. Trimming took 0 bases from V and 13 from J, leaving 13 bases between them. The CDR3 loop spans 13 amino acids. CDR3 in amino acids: CASSYSADLFQYF. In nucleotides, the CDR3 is TGTGCCAGCAGTTACTCTGCGGACCTCTTCCAGTACTTC.

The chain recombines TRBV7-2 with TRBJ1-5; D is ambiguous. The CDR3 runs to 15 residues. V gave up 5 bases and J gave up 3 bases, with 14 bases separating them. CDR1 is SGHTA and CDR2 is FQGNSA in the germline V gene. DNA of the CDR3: TGTGCCAGCAGCACCGAGGCGGTTTACAATCAGCCCCAGCATTTT. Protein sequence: CASSTEAVYNQPQHF.

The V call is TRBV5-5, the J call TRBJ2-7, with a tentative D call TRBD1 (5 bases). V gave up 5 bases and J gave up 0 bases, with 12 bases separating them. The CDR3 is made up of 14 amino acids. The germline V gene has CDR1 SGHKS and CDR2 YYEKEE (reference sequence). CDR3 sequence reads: CASRPTGFSYEQYF. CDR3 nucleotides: TGTGCCAGCAGACCAACAGGATTCTCCTACGAGCAGTACTTC.

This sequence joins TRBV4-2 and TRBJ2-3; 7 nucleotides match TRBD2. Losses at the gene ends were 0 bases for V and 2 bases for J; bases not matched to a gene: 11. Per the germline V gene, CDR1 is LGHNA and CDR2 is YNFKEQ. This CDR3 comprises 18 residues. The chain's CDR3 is CASSQDPLQRGHTDTQYF. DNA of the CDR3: TGTGCCAGCAGCCAAGACCCCCTACAGCGGGGCCACACAGATACGCAGTATTTT.

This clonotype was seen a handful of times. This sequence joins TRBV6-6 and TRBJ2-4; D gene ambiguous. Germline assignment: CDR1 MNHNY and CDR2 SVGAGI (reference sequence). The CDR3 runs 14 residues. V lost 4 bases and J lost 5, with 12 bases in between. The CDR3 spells CASSSGWVENIQYF. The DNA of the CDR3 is TGTGCCAGCAGTTCCGGGTGGGTTGAAAACATTCAGTACTTC.

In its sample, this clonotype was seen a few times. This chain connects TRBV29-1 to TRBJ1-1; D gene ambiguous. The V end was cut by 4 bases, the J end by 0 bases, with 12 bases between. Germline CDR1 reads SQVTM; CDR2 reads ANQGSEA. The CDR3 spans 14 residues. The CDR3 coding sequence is TGCAGCGTTGTAAGGGTCCTAGTGAACACTGAAGCTTTCTTT. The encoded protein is CSVVRVLVNTEAFF.

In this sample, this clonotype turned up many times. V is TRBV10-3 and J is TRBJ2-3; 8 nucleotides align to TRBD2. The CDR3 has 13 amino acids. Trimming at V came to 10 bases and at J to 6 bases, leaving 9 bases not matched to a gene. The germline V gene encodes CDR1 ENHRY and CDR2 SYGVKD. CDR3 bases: TGTGCCACGGGACTAGTGGATTTGGATACGCAGTATTTT. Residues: CATGLVDLDTQYF.

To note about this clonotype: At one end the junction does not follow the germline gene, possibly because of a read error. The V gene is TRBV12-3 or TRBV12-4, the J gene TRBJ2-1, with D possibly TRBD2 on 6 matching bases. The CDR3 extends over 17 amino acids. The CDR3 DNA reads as TGTGTCAGCATCACATCACTGAGGCGGGGATCCTACAATGAGCAGTTCTTC. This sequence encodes CVSITSLRRGSYNEQFF.

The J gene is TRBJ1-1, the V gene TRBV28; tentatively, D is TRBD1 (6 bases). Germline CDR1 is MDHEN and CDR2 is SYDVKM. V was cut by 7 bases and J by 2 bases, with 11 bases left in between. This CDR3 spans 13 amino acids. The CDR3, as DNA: TGTGCCAGCACCGTAGGGGGAAACACTGAAGCTTTCTTT. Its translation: CASTVGGNTEAFF.

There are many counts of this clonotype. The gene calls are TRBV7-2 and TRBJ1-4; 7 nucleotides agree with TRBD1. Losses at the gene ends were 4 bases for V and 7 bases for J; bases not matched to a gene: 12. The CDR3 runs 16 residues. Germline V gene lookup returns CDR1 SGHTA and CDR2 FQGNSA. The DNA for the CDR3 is TGTGCCAGCAGCTCCGAGACAGGGAGTAGTGTTGAAAAACTGTTTTTT. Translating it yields CASSSETGSSVEKLFF.

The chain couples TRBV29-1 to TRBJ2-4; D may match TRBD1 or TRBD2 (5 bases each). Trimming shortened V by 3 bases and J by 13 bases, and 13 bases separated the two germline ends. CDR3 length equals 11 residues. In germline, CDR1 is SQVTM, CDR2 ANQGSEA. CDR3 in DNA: TGCAGCGTTGAGATAGGGGAGAAGCAGTACTTC. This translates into CSVEIGEKQYF.

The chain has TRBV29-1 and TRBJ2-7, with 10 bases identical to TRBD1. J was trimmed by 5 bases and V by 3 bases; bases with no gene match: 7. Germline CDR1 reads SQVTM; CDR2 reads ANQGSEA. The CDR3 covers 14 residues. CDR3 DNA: TGCAGCGTTGATCCCGGACAGGGGGGGAACGAGCAGTACTTC. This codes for CSVDPGQGGNEQYF.

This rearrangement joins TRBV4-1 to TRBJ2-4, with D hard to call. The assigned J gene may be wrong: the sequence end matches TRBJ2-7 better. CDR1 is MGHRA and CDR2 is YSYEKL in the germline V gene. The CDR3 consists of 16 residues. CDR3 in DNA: TGCGCCAGCAGCCAACAGGCAGAACTACTCGTTTACGAGCAGTACTTC. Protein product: CASSQQAELLVYEQYF.

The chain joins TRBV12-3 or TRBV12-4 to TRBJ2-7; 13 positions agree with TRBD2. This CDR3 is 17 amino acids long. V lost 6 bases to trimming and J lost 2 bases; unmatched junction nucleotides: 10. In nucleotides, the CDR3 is TGTGCCAGCAGCCCTAGAGGGGGACTAGCGGGGACCTACGAGCAGTACTTC. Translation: CASSPRGGLAGTYEQYF.

The CDR3 spells CASSPGDQGYSPLHF. The CDR3 DNA reads TGCGCCAGCAGCCCGGGGGACCAGGGGTATTCACCCCTCCACTTT. The chain employs TRBV5-1 and TRBJ1-6; D might be TRBD1 (6 bases). This CDR3 spans 15 amino acids. The germline V gene has CDR1 SGHRS and CDR2 YFSETQ. V gave up 4 bases and J gave up 8 bases, with 16 bases separating them.

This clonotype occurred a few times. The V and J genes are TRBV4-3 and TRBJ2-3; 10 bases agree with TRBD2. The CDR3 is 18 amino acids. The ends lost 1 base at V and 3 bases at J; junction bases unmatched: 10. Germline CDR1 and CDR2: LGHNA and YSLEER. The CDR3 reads CASSQGALAGGPTDTQYF. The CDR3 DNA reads TGCGCCAGCAGCCAAGGCGCCTTAGCGGGGGGCCCTACAGATACGCAGTATTTT.

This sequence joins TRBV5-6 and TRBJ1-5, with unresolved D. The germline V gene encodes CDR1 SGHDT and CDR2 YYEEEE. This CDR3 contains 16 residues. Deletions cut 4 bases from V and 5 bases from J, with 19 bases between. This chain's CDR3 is CASSAGQDLNDQPQHF. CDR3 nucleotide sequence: TGTGCCAGCAGCGCCGGTCAGGACCTAAACGATCAGCCCCAGCATTTT. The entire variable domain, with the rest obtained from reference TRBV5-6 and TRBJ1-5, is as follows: DAGVTQSPTHLIKTRGQQVTLRCSPKSGHDTVSWYQQALGQGPQFIFQYYEEEERQRGNFPDRFSGHQFPNYSSELNVNALLLGDSALYLCASSAGQDLNDQPQHFGDGTRLSIL.

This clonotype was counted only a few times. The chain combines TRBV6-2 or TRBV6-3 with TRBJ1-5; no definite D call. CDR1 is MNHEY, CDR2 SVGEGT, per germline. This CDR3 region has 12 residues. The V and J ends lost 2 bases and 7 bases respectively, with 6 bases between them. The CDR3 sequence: CASSYAKQPQHF. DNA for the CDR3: TGTGCCAGCAGTTACGCAAAACAGCCCCAGCATTTT.

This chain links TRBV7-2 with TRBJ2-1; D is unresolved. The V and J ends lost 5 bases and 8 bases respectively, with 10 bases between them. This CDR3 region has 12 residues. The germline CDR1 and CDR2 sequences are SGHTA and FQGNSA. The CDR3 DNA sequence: TGTGCCAGCAGCGTCGAGTGGGATGAGCAGTTCTTC. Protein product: CASSVEWDEQFF.

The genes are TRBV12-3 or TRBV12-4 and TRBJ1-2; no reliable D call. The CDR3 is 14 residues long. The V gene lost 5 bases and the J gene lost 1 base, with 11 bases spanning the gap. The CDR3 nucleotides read TGTGCCAGCAGTCCGGACGGGTATAACTATGGCTACACCTTC. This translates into CASSPDGYNYGYTF.

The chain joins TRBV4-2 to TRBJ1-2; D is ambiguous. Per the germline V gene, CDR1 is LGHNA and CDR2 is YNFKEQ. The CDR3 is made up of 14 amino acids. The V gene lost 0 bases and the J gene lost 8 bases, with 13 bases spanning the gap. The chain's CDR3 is CASSQESATYGYTF. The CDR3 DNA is TGTGCCAGCAGCCAAGAGTCGGCGACTTACGGCTACACCTTC.

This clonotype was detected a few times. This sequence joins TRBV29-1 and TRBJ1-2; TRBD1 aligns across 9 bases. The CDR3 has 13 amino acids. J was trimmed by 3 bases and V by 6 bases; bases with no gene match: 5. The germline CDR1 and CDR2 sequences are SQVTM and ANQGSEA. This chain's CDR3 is CSVMDRGDYGYTF. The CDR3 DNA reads TGCAGCGTAATGGACAGGGGAGACTATGGCTACACCTTC.